This T cell receptor (beta chain) was found in a study of T cells in Graves' hyperthyroidism and ophthalmopathy. Study background: Specimen type is peripheral blood, collected at initial diagnosis prior to any treatment.

The CDR3 is 13 amino acids. Trimming took off 2 bases at V and 5 bases at J, with 9 bases between the two ends. RNA transcripts provided the source from which TCR beta CDR3 regions were amplified. The HTBI primer set served for first-round RT-PCR of the TCR CDR3. Each CDR3 protein is one row after TCRdb ran MiXCR on the multiplex PCR reads. The table lists 350,000 or so distinct CDR3 sequences, around 18% of them singletons. This clonotype was counted once. The receptor was isolated from a woman between 35 and 50 years old with Graves' ophthalmopathy. The chain joins TRBV12-3 or TRBV12-4 to TRBJ1-1; no firm D call. The specimen sequenced was blood. The CDR3 nucleotides are TGTGCCAGCAGTTTAACGGTAGTAACTGAAGCTTTCTTT. Its protein is CASSLTVVTEAFF.